The sequence of this T cell receptor (beta chain) was determined in a study of T cell repertoires in cytomegalovirus infection. Overall study: Epitope selection comprised recently identified HLA-C-restricted CMV epitopes and well-studied HLA-B-restricted CMV epitopes. Based on public TCR beta signatures, there were indications of CMV infection and of a matching HLA type. Overall study findings and caveats: Cumulated frequencies of public TCR beta families served to identify carriers of CMV plus the relevant HLA. Clonotypes of TCR beta that were HLA-C-restricted and CMV-specific dominated the ex vivo response.

V dropped 6 bases and J dropped 7 bases, with 21 bases sitting between them. CDR1 is SGHVS and CDR2 is FNYEAQ in the germline V gene. The CDR3 totals 15 residues. TCRdb analysed the reads with MiXCR anew, one entry per CDR3 protein. The sample contains about 830,000 distinct CDR3 sequences, 32% of which appear only once. This clonotype came up many times. What it binds is unknown. The chain recombines TRBV7-6 with TRBJ1-1, with D possibly being TRBD1 (6 bases). This clonotype was obtained from a human donor in good health (CMV status not recorded). Some clones in this sample may be carry-over from other donors' samples. The specimen was cultured CD8+ T cells from PBMCs, collected from culture after CMV antigen stimulation. As DNA, the CDR3 is TGTGCCAGCAGTTCAGGACGGCCCGGAGGGGGTGAAGCTTTCTTT. Residues: CASSSGRPGGGEAFF.